This T cell receptor (beta chain) appears in the sequencing data of a study of Graves' ophthalmopathy and Graves' hyperthyroidism. Germline V gives CDR1 SGHDT, CDR2 YYEEEE. The CDR3 is made up of 14 amino acids. Trimming left V 6 bases short and J 4 bases short, with 16 bases between. Regarding the study as a whole: The majority of expanded thyroid clonotypes above 0.001 frequency also occurred in blood.

This clonotype was counted at least ten times. Its antigen remains unidentified. Exclusion applied to patients with other autoimmune diseases, uncontrolled infections, pregnancy or lactation. Establishment of the diagnosis relied upon clinical symptoms, serum thyroxine, TRAb, thyroid ultrasound and orbital computed tomography. For repertoire sequencing, the TCR beta CDR3 regions were amplified from RNA transcripts. An opening RT-PCR round employed HTBI primers and preceded a second-round multiplex PCR. TCRdb processed the multiplex PCR reads anew with MiXCR; each CDR3 protein has one entry. Among a few hundred thousand distinct CDR3 sequences, 15% to 17% were seen once, and the ten largest hold about 7%.

The V call is TRBV5-6, the J call TRBJ1-1; a weak D match, TRBD1 (5 bases). Sequencing was done on a sample of peripheral blood. The sequence derives from a woman between 18 and 29 years old with stable Graves' hyperthyroidism. CDR3 DNA: TGTGCCAGCACCCTAAAGGGACGGTTCACTGAAGCTTTCTTT. It codes for CASTLKGRFTEAFF. The entire variable domain, with the rest obtained from reference TRBV5-6 and TRBJ1-1, is as follows: DAGVTQSPTHLIKTRGQQVTLRCSPKSGHDTVSWYQQALGQGPQFIFQYYEEEERQRGNFPDRFSGHQFPNYSSELNVNALLLGDSALYLCASTLKGRFTEAFFGQGTRLTVV.